This T cell receptor (beta chain) emerged from a study of regulatory T cells in long-lasting Graves disease. The time point: newly diagnosed GD, antithyroid drugs for less than 3 months. RNA extracted from PBMCs served as the sequencing template. The V gene's germline CDR1 is DFQATT and CDR2 SNEGSKA (reference sequence). V gave up 3 bases and J gave up 7 bases, with 16 bases separating them. The CDR3 length is 13 residues. iRepertoire HTBI primers and Arm-PCR of CDR3 regions built TCR beta libraries. TCRdb used MiXCR to reprocess the multiplex PCR reads, holding one entry per CDR3 protein. This sample has about 240,000 distinct CDR3 sequences, with 20% to 25% found just once. Only one count was recorded for this clonotype. This clone may be a read error of a much larger clone one base away.

This chain uses TRBV20-1 with TRBJ2-7; tentatively, D is TRBD1 or TRBD2 (5 bases each). The starting material was peripheral blood mononuclear cells (PBMCs), obtained at new diagnosis, from a patient treated with antithyroid drugs. The sequence was obtained from a female donor with Graves disease. CDR3 in DNA: TGCAGTGCTAGGGGGGTTCTTATAGCAGAGCAGTACTTC. It codes for CSARGVLIAEQYF.